Below, one TCR beta chain is given with its context. The sample originates from a study of blood T cell repertoires in COVID-19. Study in general: There were acute and convalescent COVID-19 samples, and they came from the United States, Italy and Spain.

V gave up 3 bases and J gave up 8 bases; unmatched junction bases: 2. Per the germline V gene, CDR1 is SGHNT and CDR2 is YYREEE (reference sequence). The CDR3 loop spans 12 amino acids. The cohort comprised adults aged roughly 18 to 90 years residing in about two dozen US areas. Participant-given clinical history determined each cohort assignment. Donors of Cohort 3 who recovered were those that had two negative PCRs, clearance, or symptom resolution. Assay used: immunoSEQ multiplex PCR; TCRdb lists only in-frame clones, some missing. The data contain over 300,000 clones, roughly 88% of them singletons.

The V gene is TRBV5-4, the J gene TRBJ1-1, with 9 bases that match TRBD1. Input material: PBMCs or T cells enriched from blood (not recorded which). The origin of this receptor is a man aged 30 to 39 who had recovered from COVID-19. The DNA for the CDR3 is TGTGCCAGCAGCTGGGACAGGGAAGAAGCTTTCTTT. This codes for CASSWDREEAFF. The full variable domain, in which reference TRBV5-4 and TRBJ1-1 provide the parts outside the CDR3, is ETGVTQSPTHLIKTRGQQVTLRCSSQSGHNTVSWYQQALGQGPQFIFQYYREEENGRGNFPPRFSGLQFPNYSSELNVNALELDDSALYLCASSWDREEAFFGQGTRLTVV.